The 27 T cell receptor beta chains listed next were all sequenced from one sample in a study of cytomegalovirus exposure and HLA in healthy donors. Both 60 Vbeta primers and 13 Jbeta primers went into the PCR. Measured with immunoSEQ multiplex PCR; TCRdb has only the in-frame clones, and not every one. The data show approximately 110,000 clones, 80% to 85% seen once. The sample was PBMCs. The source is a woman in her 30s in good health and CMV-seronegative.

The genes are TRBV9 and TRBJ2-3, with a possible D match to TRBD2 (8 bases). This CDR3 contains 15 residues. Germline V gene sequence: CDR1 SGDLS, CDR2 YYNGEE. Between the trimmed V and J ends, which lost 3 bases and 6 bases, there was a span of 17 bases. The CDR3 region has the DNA TGTGCCAGCAGCGACCAGGGGGGACTAGTCGATACGCAGTATTTT. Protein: CASSDQGGLVDTQYF.

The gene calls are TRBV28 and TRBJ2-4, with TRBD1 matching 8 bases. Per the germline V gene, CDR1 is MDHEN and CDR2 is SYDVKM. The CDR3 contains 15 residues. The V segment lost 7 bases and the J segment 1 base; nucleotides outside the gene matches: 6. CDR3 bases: TGTGCCAGCACAAACAGGGGGTTTGCCAAAAACATTCAGTACTTC. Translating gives CASTNRGFAKNIQYF.

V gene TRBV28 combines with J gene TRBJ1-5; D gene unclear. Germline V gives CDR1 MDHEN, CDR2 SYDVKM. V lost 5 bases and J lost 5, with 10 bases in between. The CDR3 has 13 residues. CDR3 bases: TGTGCCAGCAGTCCGAGCGGGGATCAGCCCCAGCATTTT. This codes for CASSPSGDQPQHF.

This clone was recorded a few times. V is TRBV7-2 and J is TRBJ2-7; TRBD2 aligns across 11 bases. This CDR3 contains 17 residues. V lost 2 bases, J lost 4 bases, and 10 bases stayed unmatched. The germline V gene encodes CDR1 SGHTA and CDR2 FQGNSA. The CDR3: CASSLITSGSYIYEQYF. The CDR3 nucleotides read TGTGCCAGCAGCTTAATAACTAGCGGGAGTTATATTTACGAGCAGTACTTC.

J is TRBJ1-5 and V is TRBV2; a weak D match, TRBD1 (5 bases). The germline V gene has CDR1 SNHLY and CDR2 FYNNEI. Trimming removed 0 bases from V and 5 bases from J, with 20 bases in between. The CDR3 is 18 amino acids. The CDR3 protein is CASSEALRGSGKDQPQHF. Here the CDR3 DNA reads TGTGCCAGCAGTGAAGCGCTTCGGGGGTCGGGTAAGGATCAGCCCCAGCATTTT.

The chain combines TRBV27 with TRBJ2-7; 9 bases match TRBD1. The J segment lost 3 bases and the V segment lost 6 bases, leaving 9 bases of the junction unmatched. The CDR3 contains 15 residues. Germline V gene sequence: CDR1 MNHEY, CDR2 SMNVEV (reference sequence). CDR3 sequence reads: CASRPTGGAFYEQYF. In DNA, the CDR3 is TGTGCCAGCAGACCTACAGGGGGCGCGTTCTACGAGCAGTACTTC.

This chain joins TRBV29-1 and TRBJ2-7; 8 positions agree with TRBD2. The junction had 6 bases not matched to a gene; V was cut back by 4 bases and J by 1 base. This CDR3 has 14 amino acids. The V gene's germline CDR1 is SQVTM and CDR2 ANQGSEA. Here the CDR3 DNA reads TGCAGCGTTGTCCGGGGGGGTCAATCCTACGAGCAGTACTTC. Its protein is CSVVRGGQSYEQYF.

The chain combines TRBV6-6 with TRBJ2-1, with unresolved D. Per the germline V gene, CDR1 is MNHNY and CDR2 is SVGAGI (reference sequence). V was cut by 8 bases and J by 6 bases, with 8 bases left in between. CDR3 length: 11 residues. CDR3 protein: CASGLSNEQFF. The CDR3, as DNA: TGTGCCAGCGGCTTAAGCAATGAGCAGTTCTTC.

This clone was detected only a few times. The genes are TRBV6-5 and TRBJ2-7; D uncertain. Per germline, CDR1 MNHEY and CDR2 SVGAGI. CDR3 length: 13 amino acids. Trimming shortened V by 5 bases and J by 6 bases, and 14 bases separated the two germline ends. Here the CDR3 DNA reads TGTGCCAGCAGTCCATACGGTGTTGGCGAGCAGTACTTC. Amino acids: CASSPYGVGEQYF.

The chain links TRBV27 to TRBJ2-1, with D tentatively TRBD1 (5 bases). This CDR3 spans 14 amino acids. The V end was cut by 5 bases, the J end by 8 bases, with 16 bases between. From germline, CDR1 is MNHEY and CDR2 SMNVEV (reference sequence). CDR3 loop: CASSIGQVWDEQFF. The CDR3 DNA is TGTGCCAGCAGTATAGGACAAGTTTGGGATGAGCAGTTCTTC.

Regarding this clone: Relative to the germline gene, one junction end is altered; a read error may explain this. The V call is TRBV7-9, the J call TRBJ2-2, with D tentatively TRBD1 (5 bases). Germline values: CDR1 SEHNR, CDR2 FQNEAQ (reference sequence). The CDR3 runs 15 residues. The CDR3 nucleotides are TGTTCCAGCAGCTTATCTGGGGCCTACACCGGGGAGCTGTTTTTT. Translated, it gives CSSSLSGAYTGELFF.

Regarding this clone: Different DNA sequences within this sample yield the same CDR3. The CDR3 DNA reads as TGCAGTGCTACAGGTAACACTGAAGCTTTCTTT. Translation gives CSATGNTEAFF. J is TRBJ1-1 and V is TRBV20-1; D is ambiguous. V was clipped by 4 bases and J by 2 bases, with 5 bases between them. The CDR3 runs to 11 residues. Germline V gene sequence: CDR1 DFQATT, CDR2 SNEGSKA (reference sequence).

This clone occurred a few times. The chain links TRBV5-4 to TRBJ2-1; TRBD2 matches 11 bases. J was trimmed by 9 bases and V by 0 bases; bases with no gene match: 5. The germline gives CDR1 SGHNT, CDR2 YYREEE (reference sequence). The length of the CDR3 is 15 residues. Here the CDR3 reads CASSLGLAGTGEQFF. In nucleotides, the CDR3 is TGTGCCAGCAGCTTGGGACTAGCGGGGACGGGTGAGCAGTTCTTC.

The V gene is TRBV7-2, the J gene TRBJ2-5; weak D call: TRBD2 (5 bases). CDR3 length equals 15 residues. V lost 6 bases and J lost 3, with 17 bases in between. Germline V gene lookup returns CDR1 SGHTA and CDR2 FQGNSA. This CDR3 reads CASRSNPWEKETQYF. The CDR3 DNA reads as TGTGCCAGCAGATCTAATCCCTGGGAGAAAGAGACCCAGTACTTC.

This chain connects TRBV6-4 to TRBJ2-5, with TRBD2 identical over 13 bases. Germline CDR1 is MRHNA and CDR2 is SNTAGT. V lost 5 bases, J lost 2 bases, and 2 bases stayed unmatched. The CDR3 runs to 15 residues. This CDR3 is CASSKGLAGQETQYF. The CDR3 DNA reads TGTGCCAGCAGTAAGGGACTAGCGGGACAAGAGACCCAGTACTTC.

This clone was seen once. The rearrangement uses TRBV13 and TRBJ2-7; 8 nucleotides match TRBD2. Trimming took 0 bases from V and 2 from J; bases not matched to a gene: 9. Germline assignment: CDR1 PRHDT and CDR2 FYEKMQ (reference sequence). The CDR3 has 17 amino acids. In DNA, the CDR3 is TGTGCCAGCAGCTTAGGAGGATCGGGACTAGTGACCTACGAGCAGTACTTC. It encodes CASSLGGSGLVTYEQYF.

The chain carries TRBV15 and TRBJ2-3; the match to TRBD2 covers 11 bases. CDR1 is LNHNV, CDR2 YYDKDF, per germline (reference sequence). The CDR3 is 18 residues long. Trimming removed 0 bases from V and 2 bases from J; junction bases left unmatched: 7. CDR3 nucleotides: TGTGCCACCAGCAGAGAGGGACTAGCGGTAACGTTCACAGATACGCAGTATTTT. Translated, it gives CATSREGLAVTFTDTQYF.

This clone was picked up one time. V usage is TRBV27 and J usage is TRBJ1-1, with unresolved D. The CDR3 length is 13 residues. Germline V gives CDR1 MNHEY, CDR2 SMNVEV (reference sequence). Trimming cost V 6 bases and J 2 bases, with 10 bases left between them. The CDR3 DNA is TGTGCCAGCAGCCCACAGACCAACACTGAAGCTTTCTTT. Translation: CASSPQTNTEAFF.

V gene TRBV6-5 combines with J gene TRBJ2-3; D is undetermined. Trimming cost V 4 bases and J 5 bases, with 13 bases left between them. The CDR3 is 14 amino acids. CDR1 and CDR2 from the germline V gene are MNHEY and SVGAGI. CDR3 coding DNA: TGTGCCAGCAGTTCAGTCCTCACGGGAGATACGCAGTATTTT. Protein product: CASSSVLTGDTQYF.

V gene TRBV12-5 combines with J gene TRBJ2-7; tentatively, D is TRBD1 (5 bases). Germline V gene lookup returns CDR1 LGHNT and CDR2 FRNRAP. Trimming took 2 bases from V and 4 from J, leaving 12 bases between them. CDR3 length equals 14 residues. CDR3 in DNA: TGTGCTAGTGGTTTGTCCAGGGTTGCGTACGAGCAGTACTTC. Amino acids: CASGLSRVAYEQYF.

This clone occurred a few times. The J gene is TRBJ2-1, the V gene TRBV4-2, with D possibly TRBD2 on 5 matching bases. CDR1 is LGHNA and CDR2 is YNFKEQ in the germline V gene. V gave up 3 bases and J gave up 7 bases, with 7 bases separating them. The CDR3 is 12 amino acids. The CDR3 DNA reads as TGTGCCAGCAGCCAGGGAGCTAATGAGCAGTTCTTC. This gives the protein CASSQGANEQFF.

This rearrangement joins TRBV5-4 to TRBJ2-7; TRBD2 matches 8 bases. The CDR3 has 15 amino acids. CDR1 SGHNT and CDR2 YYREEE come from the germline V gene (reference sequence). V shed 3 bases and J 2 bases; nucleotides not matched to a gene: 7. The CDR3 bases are TGTGCCAGCAGCTCCGGACGGGGGGGTCCCTACGAGCAGTACTTC. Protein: CASSSGRGGPYEQYF.

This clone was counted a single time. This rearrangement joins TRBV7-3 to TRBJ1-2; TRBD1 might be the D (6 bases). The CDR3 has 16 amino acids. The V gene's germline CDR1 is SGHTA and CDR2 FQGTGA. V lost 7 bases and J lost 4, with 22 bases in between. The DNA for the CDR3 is TGTGCCAGCACCAGACAGGTCCCACGTCCCCCCTATGGCTACACCTTC. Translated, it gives CASTRQVPRPPYGYTF. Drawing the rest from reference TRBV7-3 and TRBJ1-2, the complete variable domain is GAGVSQTPSNKVTEKGKYVELRCDPISGHTALYWYRQSLGQGPEFLIYFQGTGAADDSGLPNDRFFAVRPEGSVSTLKIQRTERGDSAVYLCASTRQVPRPPYGYTFGSGTRLTVV.

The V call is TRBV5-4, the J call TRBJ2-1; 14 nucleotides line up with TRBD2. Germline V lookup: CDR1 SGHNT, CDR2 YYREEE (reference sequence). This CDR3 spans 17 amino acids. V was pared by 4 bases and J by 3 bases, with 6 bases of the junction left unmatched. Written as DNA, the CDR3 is TGTGCCAGCAGCCCCGGGACTAGCGGGAGCATCTACAATGAGCAGTTCTTC. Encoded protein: CASSPGTSGSIYNEQFF.

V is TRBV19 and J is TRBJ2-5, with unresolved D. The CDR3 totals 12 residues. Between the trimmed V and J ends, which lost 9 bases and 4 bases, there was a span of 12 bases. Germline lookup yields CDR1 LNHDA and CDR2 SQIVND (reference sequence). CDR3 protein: CASATTGETQYF. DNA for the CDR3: TGTGCCAGCGCAACGACGGGAGAGACCCAGTACTTC.

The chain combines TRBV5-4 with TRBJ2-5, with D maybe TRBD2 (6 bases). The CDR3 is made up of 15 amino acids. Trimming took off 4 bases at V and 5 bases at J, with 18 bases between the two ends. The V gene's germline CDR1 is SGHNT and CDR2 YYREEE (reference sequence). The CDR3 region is CASSRRADSRETQYF. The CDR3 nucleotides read TGTGCCAGCAGCCGGAGGGCCGATTCCAGGGAGACCCAGTACTTC.

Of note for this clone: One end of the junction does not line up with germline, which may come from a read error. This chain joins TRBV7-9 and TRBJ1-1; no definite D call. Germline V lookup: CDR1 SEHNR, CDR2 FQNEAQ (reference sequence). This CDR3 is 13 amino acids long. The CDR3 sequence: CSSSLAQNTEAFF. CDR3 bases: TGTTCCAGCAGCTTAGCACAGAACACTGAAGCTTTCTTT.